These 27 T cell receptor beta chains originate from one sample sequenced in a study of blood T cell repertoires in COVID-19. Using immunoSEQ multiplex PCR, the repertoire was profiled, and TCRdb retains in-frame clones only, with some absent. The table has about 200,000 clones, 85% seen once. The sample was PBMCs or T cells enriched from blood (not recorded which). These receptors all stem from a man in his forties or fifties who had recovered from COVID-19.

The V call is TRBV7-2, the J call TRBJ2-3, with D hard to call. The germline CDR1 and CDR2 sequences are SGHTA and FQGNSA. Trimming shortened V by 1 base and J by 6 bases, and 11 bases separated the two germline ends. This CDR3 contains 14 residues. CDR3 protein: CASSLVPQSDTQYF. CDR3 nucleotide sequence: TGTGCCAGCAGCTTAGTTCCACAATCGGATACGCAGTATTTT.

The V gene is TRBV28, the J gene TRBJ2-7; D gene uncertain. This CDR3 comprises 11 residues. Germline CDR1 MDHEN, CDR2 SYDVKM. V was clipped by 8 bases and J by 3 bases, with 8 bases between them. Here the CDR3 reads CASSGYYEQYF. The CDR3 DNA follows: TGTGCCAGCTCAGGATACTACGAGCAGTACTTC.

The genes are TRBV11-2 and TRBJ2-2, with D uncertain. V was clipped by 5 bases and J by 0 bases, with 10 bases between them. The CDR3 extends over 15 amino acids. In germline, CDR1 is SGHAT, CDR2 FQNNGV. CDR3 DNA: TGTGCCAGCAGCGAACGGAGAGCGAACACCGGGGAGCTGTTTTTT. This gives the protein CASSERRANTGELFF.

The CDR3 DNA is TGTGCCAGCAGCGTAGCCGGGATCTCCTACGAGCAGTACTTC. Its translation: CASSVAGISYEQYF. The chain employs TRBV9 and TRBJ2-7; D possibly corresponds to TRBD2 (5 bases). The V end lost 0 bases, the J end lost 0 bases, and 7 bases lay between the germline ends. The length of the CDR3 is 14 residues. Per the germline V gene, CDR1 is SGDLS and CDR2 is YYNGEE.

V is TRBV25-1 and J is TRBJ1-1, with D possibly matching TRBD1 (5 bases). Germline loops: CDR1 MGHDK, CDR2 SYGVNS. This CDR3 spans 13 amino acids. The V end lost 1 base, the J end lost 3 bases, and 6 bases lay between the germline ends. CDR3 amino acids: CASSEWGDTEAFF. In nucleotides, the CDR3 is TGTGCCAGCAGTGAATGGGGGGACACTGAAGCTTTCTTT.

This rearrangement joins TRBV7-2 to TRBJ2-7, with D maybe TRBD2 (5 bases). The V end was cut by 5 bases, the J end by 0 bases, with 17 bases between. This CDR3 contains 16 residues. Per the germline V gene, CDR1 is SGHTA and CDR2 is FQGNSA. The CDR3 here is CASSRFSVGGSYEQYF. The CDR3 DNA reads TGTGCCAGCAGCCGTTTTTCGGTAGGAGGCTCCTACGAGCAGTACTTC.

CDR3 in amino acids: CASSRTSGTVQTELFF. The CDR3 coding sequence is TGCGCCAGCAGCCGGACTAGCGGGACCGTTCAGACGGAGCTGTTTTTT. The chain is built from TRBV4-1 and TRBJ2-2; TRBD2 agrees at 12 bases. The CDR3 extends over 16 amino acids. The junction had 10 bases not matched to a gene; V was cut back by 4 bases and J by 10 bases. Germline V lookup: CDR1 MGHRA, CDR2 YSYEKL.

The V call is TRBV13, the J call TRBJ1-1; D unresolved. The CDR3 is 13 amino acids. Germline CDR1 and CDR2: PRHDT and FYEKMQ (reference sequence). Trimming cost V 0 bases and J 0 bases, with 2 bases left between them. CDR3 amino acids: CASSLGMNTEAFF. The CDR3 DNA sequence: TGTGCCAGCAGCTTAGGTATGAACACTGAAGCTTTCTTT.

This chain connects TRBV6-5 to TRBJ1-1, with TRBD1 matching 7 bases. The length of the CDR3 is 14 residues. V gave up 6 bases and J gave up 1 base; unmatched junction bases: 5. CDR1 is MNHEY and CDR2 is SVGAGI in the germline V gene. CDR3 sequence reads: CASSFGTANTEAFF. The CDR3 nucleotides read TGTGCCAGCAGCTTCGGGACAGCGAACACTGAAGCTTTCTTT.

This clone appeared a single time. This chain connects TRBV18 to TRBJ2-1; D is undetermined. The CDR3 has 14 amino acids. Trimming took 7 bases from V and 1 from J, leaving 11 bases between them. From germline, CDR1 is KGHSH and CDR2 LQKENI. The CDR3 DNA is TGTGCCAGCTTACCGAGCCCATCCTACAATGAGCAGTTCTTC. Translation: CASLPSPSYNEQFF.

The sample holds one count of this clone. The chain has TRBV30 and TRBJ2-7; 10 nucleotides match TRBD2. The CDR3 has 13 amino acids. Germline CDR1 GTSNPN, CDR2 SVGIG (reference sequence). V was clipped by 0 bases and J by 5 bases; unmatched bases: 1. The CDR3, as DNA: TGTGCCTGGAGTGTACTAGCGGGAAACGAGCAGTACTTC. Protein: CAWSVLAGNEQYF.

The chain carries TRBV7-9 and TRBJ2-1; 10 bases align to TRBD2. Germline V CDR1 and CDR2: SEHNR, FQNEAQ (reference sequence). There are 16 residues in the CDR3. V lost 5 bases and J lost 9; bases outside the gene matches: 13. CDR3: CASSRTSGTSVGEQFF. The DNA for the CDR3 is TGTGCCAGCAGCAGGACCTCCGGGACTAGCGTCGGTGAGCAGTTCTTC. Complete variable domain (other parts from reference TRBV7-9 and TRBJ2-1): DTGVSQNPRHKITKRGQNVTFRCDPISEHNRLYWYRQTLGQGPEFLTYFQNEAQLEKSRLLSDRFSAERPKGSFSTLEIQRTEQGDSAMYLCASSRTSGTSVGEQFFGPGTRLTVL.

The chain is built from TRBV18 and TRBJ1-3; TRBD1 matches at 7 bases. With 6 bases clipped from V and 2 bases from J, the junction kept 10 bases outside the gene matches. Looked up from germline, CDR1 is KGHSH and CDR2 is LQKENI. This CDR3 spans 16 amino acids. The chain's CDR3 is CASSRGRGQTGNTIYF. Here the CDR3 DNA reads TGTGCCAGCTCGCGAGGACGGGGACAGACTGGAAACACCATATATTTT.

The gene calls are TRBV28 and TRBJ1-1; D call uncertain. Trimming took 3 bases from V and 1 from J, leaving 6 bases between them. Germline lookup yields CDR1 MDHEN and CDR2 SYDVKM. The CDR3 extends over 13 amino acids. In nucleotides, the CDR3 is TGTGCCAGCAGTTTCGGGGAGAACACTGAAGCTTTCTTT. This codes for CASSFGENTEAFF.

This clone has only one observation. The chain carries TRBV7-8 and TRBJ2-3, with 7 bases that match TRBD2. V gave up 5 bases and J gave up 11 bases; unmatched junction bases: 7. This CDR3 contains 12 residues. CDR1 is SGHVS, CDR2 FQNEAQ, per germline. CDR3 sequence reads: CASSTTSDRQYF. In nucleotides, the CDR3 is TGTGCCAGCAGCACCACTAGCGACCGGCAGTATTTT.

The rearrangement joins TRBV4-2 to TRBJ2-1; TRBD2 matches 9 bases. V trimming: 0 bases; J trimming: 5 bases; junction bases outside the gene matches: 8. CDR1 and CDR2 from the germline V gene are LGHNA and YNFKEQ. The CDR3 extends over 17 amino acids. CDR3: CASSQDFSGRVHNEQFF. For the CDR3, the DNA is TGTGCCAGCAGCCAAGATTTTAGCGGGAGAGTCCACAATGAGCAGTTCTTC.

The chain carries TRBV11-2 and TRBJ1-5, with TRBD1 matching 9 bases. The CDR3 has 13 residues. J lost 5 bases, V lost 6 bases, and 2 bases had no gene match. Germline CDR1 reads SGHAT; CDR2 reads FQNNGV. The CDR3 reads CASSWDRDQPQHF. As DNA, the CDR3 is TGTGCCAGCAGTTGGGACAGGGATCAGCCCCAGCATTTT. Full variable domain (remainder filled in from reference TRBV11-2 and TRBJ1-5): EAGVAQSPRYKIIEKRQSVAFWCNPISGHATLYWYQQILGQGPKLLIQFQNNGVVDDSQLPKDRFSAERLKGVDSTLKIQPAKLEDSAVYLCASSWDRDQPQHFGDGTRLSIL.

CDR3 in amino acids: CAGTELRYGYTF. The CDR3 DNA follows: TGTGCCGGAACAGAGCTGAGATATGGCTACACCTTC. The chain combines TRBV30 with TRBJ1-2, with D unclear. V lost 8 bases to trimming and J lost 5 bases, with 15 bases between them. CDR3 size: 12 residues. Germline CDR1 GTSNPN, CDR2 SVGIG (reference sequence).

Only one count was recorded for this clone. CDR3 DNA: TGTGCCAGCAGTTACACCGACAGGAACTATGGCTACACCTTC. It codes for CASSYTDRNYGYTF. The chain couples TRBV6-5 to TRBJ1-2, with D tentatively TRBD1 (6 bases). Between the trimmed V and J ends, which lost 2 bases and 2 bases, there was a span of 9 bases. Germline V gene lookup returns CDR1 MNHEY and CDR2 SVGAGI. CDR3 length equals 14 residues.

This chain links TRBV5-1 with TRBJ2-5, with D perhaps matching TRBD2 (6 bases). Trimming took off 0 bases at V and 1 base at J, with 10 bases between the two ends. Per germline, CDR1 SGHRS and CDR2 YFSETQ. The CDR3 is made up of 15 amino acids. In DNA form, the CDR3 reads TGCGCCAGCAGCTTGGTGGCGGGGTCCCAAGAGACCCAGTACTTC. Translated: CASSLVAGSQETQYF.

This chain links TRBV7-8 with TRBJ1-1; the match to TRBD1 covers 9 bases. There are 15 residues in the CDR3. The germline V gene has CDR1 SGHVS and CDR2 FQNEAQ. The V gene end was trimmed by 5 bases and the J gene end by 6 bases; junction bases not matched to a gene: 10. For the CDR3, the DNA is TGTGCCAGCAGCGCTACAGGGGGCGGGAGAGCTGAAGCTTTCTTT. It encodes CASSATGGGRAEAFF.

The chain has TRBV19 and TRBJ1-2; 10 bases map to TRBD1. Germline trimming cut 6 bases from V and 4 bases from J; bases unmatched to any gene: 8. The CDR3 totals 15 residues. Per the germline V gene, CDR1 is LNHDA and CDR2 is SQIVND (reference sequence). The CDR3 reads CASSQGQGRSYGYTF. CDR3 nucleotides: TGTGCCAGTAGCCAGGGACAGGGGAGGAGCTATGGCTACACCTTC.

This chain joins TRBV2 and TRBJ1-5; TRBD1 aligns across 7 bases. The CDR3 has 16 amino acids. Germline CDR1 is SNHLY and CDR2 is FYNNEI. The V gene end was trimmed by 6 bases and the J gene end by 6 bases; junction bases not matched to a gene: 14. The CDR3 protein is CASSAEGANVGQPQHF. In DNA form, the CDR3 reads TGTGCCAGCAGCGCCGAGGGGGCGAACGTCGGTCAGCCCCAGCATTTT.

This clone came up once. V usage is TRBV28 and J usage is TRBJ1-1, with 7 positions matching TRBD1. The junction had 11 bases not matched to a gene; V was cut back by 4 bases and J by 3 bases. Looked up from germline, CDR1 is MDHEN and CDR2 is SYDVKM. The CDR3 sequence is 16 residues long. The CDR3 loop is CASSSIKFDRDTEAFF. In DNA form, the CDR3 reads TGTGCCAGCAGTTCTATCAAATTCGACAGGGACACTGAAGCTTTCTTT.

This clone appeared a single time. The rearrangement joins TRBV7-2 to TRBJ2-7; 10 positions agree with TRBD2. Germline V gene sequence: CDR1 SGHTA, CDR2 FQGNSA. The CDR3 spans 15 residues. V was pared by 1 base and J by 6 bases, with 6 bases of the junction left unmatched. CDR3 protein: CASSLGPSGSGEQYF. CDR3 DNA: TGTGCCAGCAGCTTAGGCCCTAGCGGGAGCGGCGAGCAGTACTTC.

Ten or more counts support this clone. The CDR3 region has the DNA TGTGCCAGCAGTCGAAGATCGGGGGGAGCAGATACGCAGTATTTT. Its protein is CASSRRSGGADTQYF. The rearrangement joins TRBV6-5 to TRBJ2-3, with 7 bases lining up with TRBD2. V dropped 5 bases and J dropped 4; count of bases not matched to a gene: 9. The CDR3 is 15 amino acids. The germline V gene encodes CDR1 MNHEY and CDR2 SVGAGI.

The count of this clone is one. CDR3 residues: CASSSQTRVADGELFF. CDR3 DNA sequence: TGTGCCAGCAGCTCCCAGACTAGAGTTGCGGACGGGGAGCTGTTTTTT. V and J are TRBV7-9 and TRBJ2-2; maybe TRBD2 (6 bases). The V gene's germline CDR1 is SEHNR and CDR2 FQNEAQ (reference sequence). This CDR3 spans 16 amino acids. The V end was cut by 4 bases, the J end by 7 bases, with 19 bases between.